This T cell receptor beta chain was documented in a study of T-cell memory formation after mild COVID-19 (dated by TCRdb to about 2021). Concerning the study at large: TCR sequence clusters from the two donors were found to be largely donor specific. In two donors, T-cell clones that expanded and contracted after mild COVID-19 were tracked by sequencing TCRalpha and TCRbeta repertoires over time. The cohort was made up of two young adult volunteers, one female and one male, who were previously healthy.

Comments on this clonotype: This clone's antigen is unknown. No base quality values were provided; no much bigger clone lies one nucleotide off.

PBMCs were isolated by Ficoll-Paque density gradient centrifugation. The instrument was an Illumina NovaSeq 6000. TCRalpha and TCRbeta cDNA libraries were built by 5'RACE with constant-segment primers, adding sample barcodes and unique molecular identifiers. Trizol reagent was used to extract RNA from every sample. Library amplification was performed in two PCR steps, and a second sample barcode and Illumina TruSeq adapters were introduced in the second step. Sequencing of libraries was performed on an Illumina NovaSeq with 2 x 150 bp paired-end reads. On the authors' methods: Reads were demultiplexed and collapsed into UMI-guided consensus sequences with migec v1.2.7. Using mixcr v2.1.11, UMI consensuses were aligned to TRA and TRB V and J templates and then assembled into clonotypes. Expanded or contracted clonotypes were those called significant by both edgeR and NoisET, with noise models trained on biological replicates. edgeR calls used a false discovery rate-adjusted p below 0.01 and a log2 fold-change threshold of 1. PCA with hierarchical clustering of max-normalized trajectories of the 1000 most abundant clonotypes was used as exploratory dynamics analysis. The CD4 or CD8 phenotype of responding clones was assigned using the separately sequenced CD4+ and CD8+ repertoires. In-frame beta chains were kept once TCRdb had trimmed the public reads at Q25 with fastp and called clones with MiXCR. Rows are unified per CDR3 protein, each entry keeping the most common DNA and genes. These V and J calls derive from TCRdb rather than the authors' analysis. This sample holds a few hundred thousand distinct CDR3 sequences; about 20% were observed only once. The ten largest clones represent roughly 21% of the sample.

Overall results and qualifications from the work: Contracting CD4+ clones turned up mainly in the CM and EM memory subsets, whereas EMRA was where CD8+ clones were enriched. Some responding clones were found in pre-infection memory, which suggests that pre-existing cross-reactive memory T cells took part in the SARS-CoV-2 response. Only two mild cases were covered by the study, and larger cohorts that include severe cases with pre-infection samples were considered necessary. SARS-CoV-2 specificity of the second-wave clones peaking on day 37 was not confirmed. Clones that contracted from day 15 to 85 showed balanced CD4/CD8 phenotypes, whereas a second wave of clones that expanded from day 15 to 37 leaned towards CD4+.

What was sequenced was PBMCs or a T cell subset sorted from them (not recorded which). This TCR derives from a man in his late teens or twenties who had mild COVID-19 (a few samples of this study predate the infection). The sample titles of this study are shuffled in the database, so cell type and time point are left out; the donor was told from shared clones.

The nucleotide sequence is given as TGTGCCAGCAGTGAAAGGGGGATTGCCTACAATGAGCAGTTCTTC. Its product reads: CASSERGIAYNEQFF. Here the chain combines TRBV2 and TRBJ2-1; the D gene is perhaps TRBD1, from 6 matching bases. The CDR3 starts with the cysteine, ends with the phenylalanine, and has 15 residues. Only the CDR3 DNA stays, 45 bases, in frame from base 1. Based on the germline V gene, the CDR1 and CDR2 sequences are SNHLY and FYNNEI. V is reduced by 2 bases and J by 2 bases, leaving a spacing of 10 bases between them.